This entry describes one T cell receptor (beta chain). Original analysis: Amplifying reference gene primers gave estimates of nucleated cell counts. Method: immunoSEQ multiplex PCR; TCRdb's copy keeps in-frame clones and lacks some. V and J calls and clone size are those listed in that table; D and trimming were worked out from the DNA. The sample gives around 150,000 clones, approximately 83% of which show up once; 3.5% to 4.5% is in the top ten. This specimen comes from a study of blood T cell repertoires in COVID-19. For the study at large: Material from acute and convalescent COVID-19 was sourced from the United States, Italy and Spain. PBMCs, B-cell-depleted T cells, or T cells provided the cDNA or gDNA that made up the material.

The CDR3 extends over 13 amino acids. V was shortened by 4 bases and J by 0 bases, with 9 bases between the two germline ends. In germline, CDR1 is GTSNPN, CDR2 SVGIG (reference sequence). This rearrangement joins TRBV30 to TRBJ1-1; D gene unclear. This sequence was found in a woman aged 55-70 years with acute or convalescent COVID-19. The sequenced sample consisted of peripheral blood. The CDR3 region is CAWKTGMNTEAFF. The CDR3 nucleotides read TGTGCCTGGAAGACCGGGATGAACACTGAAGCTTTCTTT.